A selection of T cell receptor beta chains follows, all from one sample in a study of T cell changes during pregnancy in multiple sclerosis. The data were produced by immunoSEQ multiplex PCR, yet TCRdb's version contains in-frame clones alone and is incomplete. This sample has under 80,000 clones, with 88% found just once. Sample: peripheral blood, taken in the first trimester of pregnancy. Receptor source: a female donor with multiple sclerosis, enrolled in a pregnancy study. Both conserved end residues are part of each CDR3. D genes are given only for firm matches. The size of a clone is reported for some rows only, either as once, few or many, or as a class for expanded clones.

clone size	V gene	J gene	D gene	CDR3 protein	CDR3 DNA
NA	TRBV6-4	TRBJ2-1	TRBD2	CASSDQRLADYNEQFF	TGTGCCAGCAGTGATCAGAGACTAGCGGACTACAATGAGCAGTTCTTC
NA	TRBV10-3	TRBJ2-5	TRBD2	CAIRNSGRAGETQYF	TGTGCCATCAGAAATAGCGGGAGGGCCGGGGAGACCCAGTACTTC
NA	TRBV9	TRBJ1-3	TRBD1	CASSPQTGEGTGNTIYF	TGTGCCAGCAGCCCGCAGACAGGGGAGGGAACTGGAAACACCATATATTTT
once	TRBV5-1	TRBJ2-5	TRBD1	CASSIPTGGGETQYF	TGCGCCAGCAGCATTCCGACAGGGGGCGGAGAGACCCAGTACTTC
once	TRBV7-9	TRBJ2-7	TRBD1	CASSEHWDRPEQYF	TGTGCCAGCAGCGAACACTGGGACAGGCCCGAGCAGTACTTC
once	TRBV7-7	TRBJ2-5	NA	CASSSNREETQYF	TGTGCCAGCAGCTCGAACAGGGAAGAGACCCAGTACTTC
few	TRBV5-1	TRBJ2-5	NA	CASSLVARPWETQYF	TGCGCCAGCAGCTTGGTTGCCAGGCCATGGGAGACCCAGTACTTC
NA	TRBV7-9	TRBJ2-1	TRBD2	CASSRLAGNYNEQFF	TGTGCCAGCAGCCGTTTAGCGGGAAACTACAATGAGCAGTTCTTC
NA	TRBV5-1	TRBJ1-1	NA	CASSLGEAPTEAFF	TGCGCCAGCAGCTTGGGAGAGGCCCCCACTGAAGCTTTCTTT
NA	TRBV18	TRBJ1-4	NA	CASSDNGQLSLFF	TGTGCCAGCTCAGACAACGGACAGCTATCTCTGTTTTTT
NA	TRBV27	TRBJ2-1	TRBD2	CASRLAGGTYNEQFF	TGTGCCAGCAGACTAGCGGGAGGGACCTACAATGAGCAGTTCTTC
once	TRBV18	TRBJ2-2	NA	CASSVLGDIANTGELFF	TGTGCCAGCTCAGTCCTGGGGGACATCGCGAACACCGGGGAGCTGTTTTTT
NA	TRBV6-1	TRBJ1-5	TRBD1	CASSDGTALVQAQHF	TGTGCCAGCAGTGATGGGACAGCTCTCGTTCAAGCCCAGCATTTT
NA	TRBV7-9	TRBJ1-1	NA	CASSEFRGGNTEAFF	TGTGCCAGCAGCGAGTTCAGGGGTGGGAACACTGAAGCTTTCTTT
NA	TRBV19	TRBJ2-1	TRBD2	CASTTTSGRVDEQFF	TGTGCCAGTACCACGACCAGCGGGAGGGTGGATGAGCAGTTCTTC
NA	TRBV4-2	TRBJ2-5	NA	CASSQEGRGTQYF	TGTGCCAGCAGCCAAGAAGGACGGGGGACCCAGTACTTC
NA	TRBV6-6	TRBJ2-3	TRBD1	CASSYPDRESTDTQYF	TGTGCCAGCAGTTACCCGGACAGGGAGAGCACAGATACGCAGTATTTT
medium-sized	TRBV28	TRBJ2-3	TRBD1	CASKRTGVTDTQYF	TGTGCCAGCAAAAGGACAGGGGTGACAGATACGCAGTATTTT
once	TRBV5-1	TRBJ2-3	TRBD2	CASSPSGRGTDTQYF	TGCGCCAGCAGCCCGAGCGGGAGGGGCACAGATACGCAGTATTTT
NA	TRBV30	TRBJ2-7	NA	CAWTTDYEQYF	TGTGCCTGGACTACTGATTACGAGCAGTACTTC
NA	TRBV10-3	TRBJ1-5	NA	CAISESIGVDNQPQHF	TGTGCCATCAGTGAGTCGATAGGGGTGGACAATCAGCCCCAGCATTTT
once	TRBV30	TRBJ1-4	TRBD1	CAWRTGATNEKLFF	TGTGCCTGGAGGACAGGGGCGACTAATGAAAAACTGTTTTTT
NA	TRBV7-9	TRBJ2-7	NA	CASSLVDTNTYEQYF	TGTGCCAGCAGCTTAGTAGATACTAACACCTACGAGCAGTACTTC
NA	TRBV5-6	TRBJ1-1	TRBD1	CASSLLGTGGITEAFF	TGTGCCAGCAGCTTGCTAGGTACAGGGGGGATCACTGAAGCTTTCTTT
NA	TRBV7-9	TRBJ2-5	NA	CASSPDGGKQETQYF	TGTGCCAGCAGCCCCGATGGCGGGAAACAAGAGACCCAGTACTTC